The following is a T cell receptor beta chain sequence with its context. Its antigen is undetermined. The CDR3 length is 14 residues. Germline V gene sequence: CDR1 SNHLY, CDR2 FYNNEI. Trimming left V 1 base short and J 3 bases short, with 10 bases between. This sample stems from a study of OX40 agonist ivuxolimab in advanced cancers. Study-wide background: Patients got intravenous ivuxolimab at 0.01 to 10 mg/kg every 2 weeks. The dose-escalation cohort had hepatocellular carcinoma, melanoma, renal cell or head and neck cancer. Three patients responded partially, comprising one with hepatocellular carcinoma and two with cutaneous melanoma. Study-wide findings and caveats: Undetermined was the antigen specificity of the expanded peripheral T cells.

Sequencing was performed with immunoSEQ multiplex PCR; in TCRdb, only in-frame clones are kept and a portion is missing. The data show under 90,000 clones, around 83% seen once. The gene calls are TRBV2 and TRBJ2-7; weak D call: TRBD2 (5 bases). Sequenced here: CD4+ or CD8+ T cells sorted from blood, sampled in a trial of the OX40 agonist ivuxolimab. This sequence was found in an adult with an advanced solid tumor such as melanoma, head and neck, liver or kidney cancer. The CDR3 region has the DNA TGTGCCAGCAGTGAAGGTAGAGGGAGCTACGAGCAGTACTTC. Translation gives CASSEGRGSYEQYF.